This entry lists 29 T cell receptor beta chains sequenced from one sample in a study of T-cell reconstitution after alpha-beta-depleted transplantation in children. The library targeted TCRbeta and was prepared with unique molecular identifiers. TCRdb re-called the PCR reads with MiXCR, one entry per CDR3 protein. The sample yields about a million distinct CDR3 sequences, 25% to 35% seen once. Sequences were derived from PBMCs, mostly from graft donor cells, sampled 360 days after TCRalphabeta/CD19-depleted stem cell transplant. The receptor source for this set is a boy younger than two who had a stem cell transplant for SCID, so the T cells may come from the graft donor.

The genes are TRBV4-3 and TRBJ2-1; no clear D. Germline V gene lookup returns CDR1 LGHNA and CDR2 YSLEER. The CDR3 contains 13 residues. V lost 4 bases and J lost 6, with 10 bases in between. CDR3 sequence (DNA): TGCGCCAGCAGCCCGGGCCGCCCCAATGAGCAGTTCTTC. It yields the protein CASSPGRPNEQFF.

This rearrangement joins TRBV12-3 or TRBV12-4 to TRBJ2-1; no clear D gene. There are 13 residues in the CDR3. V was pared by 6 bases and J by 4 bases, with 10 bases between. CDR3 coding DNA: TGTGCCAGCAGCCAGACCCTATACAATGAGCAGTTCTTC. It is translated as CASSQTLYNEQFF.

The rearrangement joins TRBV18 to TRBJ1-1, with D tentatively TRBD1 (5 bases). The germline V gene has CDR1 KGHSH and CDR2 LQKENI. V was clipped by 2 bases and J by 0 bases, with 13 bases between them. This CDR3 is built from 16 residues. The CDR3 DNA reads TGTGCCAGCTCACCAGTAGGGGTGAGAATGAACACTGAAGCTTTCTTT. It is translated as CASSPVGVRMNTEAFF.

A few counts support this clonotype. The genes are TRBV7-2 and TRBJ2-5; 8 nucleotides match TRBD2. The CDR3 extends over 15 amino acids. V trimming: 4 bases; J trimming: 5 bases; junction bases outside the gene matches: 9. Per the germline V gene, CDR1 is SGHTA and CDR2 is FQGNSA. CDR3 nucleotides: TGTGCCAGCAGCTACCTTAGCGGGGTATCGGAGACCCAGTACTTC. Its protein is CASSYLSGVSETQYF.

The chain employs TRBV6-2 or TRBV6-3 and TRBJ2-5; TRBD1 matches 10 bases. This CDR3 is 13 amino acids long. Germline V gene lookup returns CDR1 MNHEY and CDR2 SVGEGT. V shed 6 bases and J 8 bases; nucleotides not matched to a gene: 6. Written as DNA, the CDR3 is TGTGCCAGCAGAACCGGGACAGGGGTTACCCAGTACTTC. The encoded protein is CASRTGTGVTQYF.

As for this clonotype: The junction and the germline gene differ at one end; a read error may be behind it. This rearrangement joins TRBV20-1 to TRBJ2-4, with 8 nucleotides matching TRBD1. The germline CDR1 and CDR2 sequences are DFQATT and SNEGSKA (reference sequence). The length of the CDR3 is 19 residues. The CDR3 here is CCAHPEIYEQGVTKNIQYF. The CDR3 DNA reads as TGCTGTGCCCACCCGGAGATATACGAACAGGGGGTTACCAAAAACATTCAGTACTTC.

This clonotype was picked up a small number of times. The chain is built from TRBV20-1 and TRBJ2-3; 8 bases agree with TRBD1. CDR1 and CDR2 from the germline V gene are DFQATT and SNEGSKA (reference sequence). V trimming: 0 bases; J trimming: 6 bases; junction bases outside the gene matches: 5. This CDR3 has 14 residues. CDR3: CSAREDRVGDTQYF. CDR3 DNA sequence: TGCAGTGCTAGAGAGGACAGGGTTGGGGATACGCAGTATTTT.

This clonotype has a handful of counts. This rearrangement joins TRBV20-1 to TRBJ2-3; 9 positions match TRBD1. The V gene's germline CDR1 is DFQATT and CDR2 SNEGSKA (reference sequence). The trim removed 2 bases at V and 6 bases at J, leaving 9 bases unmatched. The length of the CDR3 is 15 residues. In DNA, the CDR3 is TGCAGTGCTAGATTTGACAGGGGGGATACGGATACGCAGTATTTT. This gives the protein CSARFDRGDTDTQYF.

This sequence joins TRBV7-2 and TRBJ2-1; 8 bases are a match to TRBD1. CDR1 is SGHTA, CDR2 FQGNSA, per germline. V shed 5 bases, J shed 7 bases, and the junction held 7 bases outside the gene matches. CDR3 size: 14 residues. The CDR3: CASSLQGAGNEQFF. The CDR3 nucleotides are TGTGCCAGCAGCCTCCAGGGGGCAGGGAATGAGCAGTTCTTC.

The chain has TRBV7-2 and TRBJ1-1; TRBD1 agrees at 7 bases. J was trimmed by 1 base and V by 5 bases; bases with no gene match: 7. CDR1 is SGHTA and CDR2 is FQGNSA in the germline V gene. This CDR3 contains 15 residues. In DNA, the CDR3 is TGTGCCAGCAGCCCCGACAGGGCTTCGAACACTGAAGCTTTCTTT. It yields the protein CASSPDRASNTEAFF.

The chain couples TRBV15 to TRBJ2-5; TRBD2 might be the D (6 bases). Germline V gene lookup returns CDR1 LNHNV and CDR2 YYDKDF (reference sequence). The V end was cut by 1 base, the J end by 2 bases, with 17 bases between. The CDR3 totals 17 residues. The CDR3 spells CATSRVVGGDDQETQYF. CDR3 nucleotides: TGTGCCACCAGCAGAGTTGTTGGAGGGGACGATCAAGAGACCCAGTACTTC.

This clonotype was seen once. The V call is TRBV12-3 or TRBV12-4, the J call TRBJ1-1, with D perhaps matching TRBD1 (6 bases). The CDR3 length is 15 residues. V lost 2 bases and J 0 bases, leaving 10 bases between the germline ends. The CDR3: CASSLQQGMNTEAFF. CDR3 coding DNA: TGTGCCAGCAGTTTACAGCAGGGGATGAACACTGAAGCTTTCTTT.

The chain combines TRBV3-1 with TRBJ2-1, with D unresolved. Germline CDR1 reads LGHDT; CDR2 reads YNNKEL (reference sequence). V was pared by 0 bases and J by 9 bases, with 9 bases between. The CDR3 has 13 residues. This CDR3 is CASSQDEDREQFF. CDR3 sequence (DNA): TGTGCCAGCAGCCAAGATGAGGACCGTGAGCAGTTCTTC.

V is TRBV20-1 and J is TRBJ2-5, with a tentative D call TRBD2 (6 bases). The CDR3 contains 16 residues. V lost 3 bases to trimming and J lost 5 bases, with 22 bases between them. Germline-derived CDR1 and CDR2 are DFQATT and SNEGSKA (reference sequence). Here the CDR3 DNA reads TGCAGTGCTAGTGGCCCTGGGACTCCCTGGGAGGAGACCCAGTACTTC. Protein: CSASGPGTPWEETQYF.

The gene calls are TRBV5-1 and TRBJ2-7, with D unclear. CDR1 SGHRS and CDR2 YFSETQ come from the germline V gene. The CDR3 is made up of 14 amino acids. With 4 bases removed from V and 4 bases from J, the gap between germline ends came to 15 bases. The CDR3 sequence is CASSLAGFRYEQYF. The CDR3 bases are TGCGCCAGCAGCCTGGCTGGGTTTCGGTACGAGCAGTACTTC.

The J gene is TRBJ2-1, the V gene TRBV9; TRBD1 aligns across 9 bases. The CDR3 length is 17 residues. Trimming took 4 bases from V and 6 from J; bases not matched to a gene: 14. The germline CDR1 and CDR2 sequences are SGDLS and YYNGEE. The CDR3 DNA reads TGTGCCAGCAGCCCTCCCCCGGGACAGGGACGGTCCAATGAGCAGTTCTTC. Translation: CASSPPPGQGRSNEQFF.

The gene calls are TRBV9 and TRBJ2-2, with 8 bases that match TRBD2. The J segment lost 4 bases and the V segment lost 0 bases, leaving 5 bases of the junction unmatched. The CDR3 contains 16 residues. Germline V CDR1 and CDR2: SGDLS, YYNGEE. The CDR3 protein is CASSVVGGGLTGELFF. In nucleotides, the CDR3 is TGTGCCAGCAGCGTAGTTGGCGGGGGGCTCACCGGGGAGCTGTTTTTT.

This chain connects TRBV4-2 to TRBJ1-1, with D hard to call. The CDR3 has 16 amino acids. Trimming stripped 0 bases from V and 4 bases from J, with 15 bases between. CDR1 is LGHNA and CDR2 is YNFKEQ in the germline V gene. CDR3 sequence: CASSQEVLRRRTEAFF. The CDR3 coding sequence is TGTGCCAGCAGCCAAGAAGTGTTGCGGCGGCGCACTGAAGCTTTCTTT.

The J gene is TRBJ2-3, the V gene TRBV4-2; 10 positions match TRBD2. There are 18 residues in the CDR3. J was trimmed by 2 bases and V by 1 base; bases with no gene match: 9. CDR1 LGHNA and CDR2 YNFKEQ come from the germline V gene. The CDR3 spells CASSQGGTGTSDTDTQYF. The CDR3 DNA is TGTGCCAGCAGCCAAGGGGGAACCGGGACTAGCGACACAGATACGCAGTATTTT.

This clonotype has only a few counts. The chain couples TRBV11-2 to TRBJ2-6; D is unresolved. The germline gives CDR1 SGHAT, CDR2 FQNNGV. This CDR3 comprises 16 residues. V lost 4 bases and J 0 bases, leaving 10 bases between the germline ends. In DNA form, the CDR3 reads TGTGCCAGCAGCTCCCTCAGGAACTCTGGGGCCAACGTCCTGACTTTC. Its translation: CASSSLRNSGANVLTF.

The chain uses TRBV20-1 and TRBJ2-1; 7 bases are shared with TRBD2. Germline V gene sequence: CDR1 DFQATT, CDR2 SNEGSKA (reference sequence). The CDR3 is 16 residues long. The DNA for the CDR3 is TGCGATGAAATTAATGGTCCGCAGCGGGGCTACAATGAGCAGTTCTTC. Its translation is CDEINGPQRGYNEQFF.

The rearrangement uses TRBV7-6 and TRBJ1-1, with a possible D match to TRBD1 (5 bases). Germline CDR1 is SGHVS and CDR2 is FNYEAQ. V lost 1 base to trimming and J lost 3 bases, with 15 bases between them. The CDR3 loop spans 16 amino acids. As DNA, the CDR3 is TGTGCCAGCAGCTTAGGGCCCGCAGGGAAGGACACTGAAGCTTTCTTT. Its translation is CASSLGPAGKDTEAFF.

About this clonotype itself: One end of the junction varies from germline; a read error may be responsible. This chain connects TRBV11-2 to TRBJ2-2; 7 bases match TRBD2. CDR3 size: 14 residues. Germline V gene sequence: CDR1 SGHAT, CDR2 FQNNGV. The DNA for the CDR3 is TGTGCCAGCAGCCTAGAGTGGACTAGCGGGGAGCTGTTTTTT. As protein: CASSLEWTSGELFF.

CDR3 amino acids: CASSHQGAPDTQYF. CDR3 nucleotides: TGTGCCAGCTCCCATCAGGGGGCCCCAGATACGCAGTATTTT. The genes are TRBV10-3 and TRBJ2-3; TRBD1 aligns across 8 bases. The CDR3 has 14 amino acids. Looked up from germline, CDR1 is ENHRY and CDR2 is SYGVKD. J was trimmed by 4 bases and V by 10 bases; bases with no gene match: 10.

About this clonotype: Given a much more abundant clone one base away, this may be a read error. This chain uses TRBV5-1 with TRBJ2-7; D is unresolved. Germline V gene sequence: CDR1 SGHRS, CDR2 YFSETQ. The CDR3 length is 14 residues. Trimming cost V 0 bases and J 3 bases, with 10 bases left between them. The CDR3 spells CASSLVAESYEQYF. The CDR3 bases are TGCGCCAGCAGCTTGGTGGCAGAGAGCTACGAGCAGTACTTC.

The sample holds many counts of this clonotype. CDR3 sequence (DNA): TGTGCCACCAGCAGCACCACGTATACTCCAGATACGCAGTATTTT. This encodes CATSSTTYTPDTQYF. The rearrangement joins TRBV15 to TRBJ2-3; D not resolved. Trimming removed 3 bases from V and 4 bases from J, with 14 bases in between. The CDR3 is 15 amino acids. Germline V gives CDR1 LNHNV, CDR2 YYDKDF (reference sequence).

This clonotype turned up a few times. V and J are TRBV5-1 and TRBJ1-1; a possible D gene is TRBD1 (6 bases). V gave up 4 bases and J gave up 3 bases, with 16 bases separating them. The germline V gene encodes CDR1 SGHRS and CDR2 YFSETQ. CDR3 length equals 15 residues. The CDR3 loop reads CASSARGPGYTEAFF. In DNA form, the CDR3 reads TGCGCCAGCAGCGCTCGGGGGCCGGGCTACACTGAAGCTTTCTTT.

This clonotype was seen a handful of times. The genes are TRBV6-1 and TRBJ2-7; a weak D match, TRBD1 (6 bases). The V gene lost 1 base and the J gene lost 2 bases, with 9 bases spanning the gap. Per germline, CDR1 MNHNS and CDR2 SASEGT. The CDR3 is made up of 14 amino acids. The CDR3 sequence: CASSEGQAPYEQYF. CDR3 DNA: TGTGCCAGCAGTGAAGGACAGGCACCCTACGAGCAGTACTTC.

The gene calls are TRBV13 and TRBJ2-7; the D is unclear. The CDR3 is 15 residues long. Trimming took 5 bases from V and 1 from J, leaving 15 bases between them. Germline V gene lookup returns CDR1 PRHDT and CDR2 FYEKMQ (reference sequence). The CDR3 nucleotides read TGTGCCAGCAGCCCATTCAAGACGGAGTCCTACGAGCAGTACTTC. This encodes CASSPFKTESYEQYF.